These 23 T cell receptor beta chains originate from one sample sequenced in a study of T cell responses to AZD1222 COVID-19 vaccine. Clones were read by immunoSEQ multiplex PCR, and TCRdb kept only the in-frame ones, dropping some. The table has more than 85,000 clones, approximately 90% seen once. Sample: peripheral blood, taken 28 days after the second AZD1222 dose. These TCRs come from an adult who received the AZD1222 COVID-19 vaccine.

V gene TRBV11-2 combines with J gene TRBJ2-7; D is perhaps TRBD2 (7 bases). V lost 8 bases and J lost 3, with 14 bases in between. The CDR3 consists of 13 residues. CDR1 and CDR2 (germline): SGHAT, FQNNGV. The CDR3 DNA sequence: TGTGCCAGCTCCACGGGGGGCCGCTACGAGCAGTACTTC. It yields the protein CASSTGGRYEQYF.

The CDR3 protein is CASSLSDRLNTEAFF. The CDR3 DNA follows: TGTGCCAGCAGCTTATCGGACCGACTGAACACTGAAGCTTTCTTT. The chain joins TRBV7-6 to TRBJ1-1; no reliable D call. This CDR3 region has 15 residues. In germline, CDR1 is SGHVS, CDR2 FNYEAQ. Deletions cut 2 bases from V and 0 bases from J, with 10 bases between.

The V call is TRBV28, the J call TRBJ1-1, with D hard to call. Germline V gene sequence: CDR1 MDHEN, CDR2 SYDVKM. This CDR3 is built from 14 residues. V was cut by 2 bases and J by 1 base, with 8 bases left in between. The CDR3, as DNA: TGTGCCAGCAGTTTAAGCGCGGGGAACACTGAAGCTTTCTTT. It translates to CASSLSAGNTEAFF.

This sequence joins TRBV18 and TRBJ2-2; D ambiguous. Germline-derived CDR1 and CDR2 are KGHSH and LQKENI. The CDR3 length is 14 residues. V was pared by 1 base and J by 1 base, with 4 bases between. CDR3 amino acids: CASSPRQNTGELFF. The CDR3 bases are TGTGCCAGCTCACCACGTCAGAACACCGGGGAGCTGTTTTTT.

This rearrangement joins TRBV19 to TRBJ1-5, with 7 bases that match TRBD1. Germline CDR1 reads LNHDA; CDR2 reads SQIVND (reference sequence). V gave up 4 bases and J gave up 7 bases; unmatched junction bases: 7. The CDR3 is made up of 14 amino acids. The chain's CDR3 is CASSTIQGRQPQHF. For the CDR3, the DNA is TGTGCCAGTAGTACAATACAGGGGCGACAGCCCCAGCATTTT.

V usage is TRBV5-1 and J usage is TRBJ1-2; 9 bases fit TRBD1. The length of the CDR3 is 16 residues. The V gene end was trimmed by 5 bases and the J gene end by 2 bases; junction bases not matched to a gene: 10. The germline gives CDR1 SGHRS, CDR2 YFSETQ. CDR3: CASSEGTGRGNYGYTF. CDR3 DNA sequence: TGCGCCAGCAGTGAGGGGACAGGGAGGGGAAACTATGGCTACACCTTC.

The J gene is TRBJ2-2, the V gene TRBV29-1; 11 bases fit TRBD1. The junction had 5 bases not matched to a gene; V was cut back by 4 bases and J by 4 bases. The CDR3 is 15 amino acids. The germline V gene encodes CDR1 SQVTM and CDR2 ANQGSEA. The DNA for the CDR3 is TGCAGCGTTGTGCGAGGGACAGGGGGCACCGGGGAGCTGTTTTTT. Translation: CSVVRGTGGTGELFF.

The rearrangement links TRBV30 to TRBJ2-1; TRBD2 agrees at 8 bases. Germline trimming cut 2 bases from V and 9 bases from J; bases unmatched to any gene: 12. The CDR3 has 15 residues. Germline V lookup: CDR1 GTSNPN, CDR2 SVGIG (reference sequence). The CDR3 DNA sequence: TGTGCCTGGAGTCGGGGGGGAGCGGGAGTAGGTGAGCAGTTCTTC. It specifies CAWSRGGAGVGEQFF. Drawing the rest from reference TRBV30 and TRBJ2-1, the complete variable domain is SQTIHQWPATLVQPVGSPLSLECTVEGTSNPNLYWYRQAAGRGLQLLFYSVGIGQISSEVPQNLSASRPQDRQFILSSKKLLLSDSGFYLCAWSRGGAGVGEQFFGPGTRLTVL.

The V gene is TRBV18, the J gene TRBJ2-2; tentative D call: TRBD2 (6 bases). The CDR3 runs 16 residues. Looked up from germline, CDR1 is KGHSH and CDR2 is LQKENI. V was trimmed by 0 bases and J by 6 bases, leaving 14 bases between them. Here the CDR3 reads CASSPPYRRVSGELFF. The CDR3 DNA reads TGTGCCAGCTCACCACCGTACAGGAGGGTCTCCGGGGAGCTGTTTTTT.

This clone was observed a handful of times. The chain employs TRBV2 and TRBJ1-2, with D unclear. The CDR3 sequence is 11 residues long. Germline-derived CDR1 and CDR2 are SNHLY and FYNNEI. The V and J ends lost 10 bases and 7 bases respectively, with 13 bases between them. The CDR3 loop reads CANQNRVGYTF. As DNA, the CDR3 is TGTGCCAACCAGAACCGGGTTGGCTACACCTTC. The full variable domain, its missing parts supplied by reference TRBV2 and TRBJ1-2, is EPEVTQTPSHQVTQMGQEVILRCVPISNHLYFYWYRQILGQKVEFLVSFYNNEISEKSEIFDDQFSVERPDGSNFTLKIRSTKLEDSAMYFCANQNRVGYTFGSGTRLTVV.

Only one count was recorded for this clone. This chain joins TRBV5-4 and TRBJ1-2, with D uncertain. Germline loops: CDR1 SGHNT, CDR2 YYREEE (reference sequence). V dropped 0 bases and J dropped 5 bases, with 5 bases sitting between them. The CDR3 is 12 residues long. The CDR3 loop reads CASSLEQYGYTF. The CDR3 DNA reads as TGTGCCAGCAGCTTGGAGCAATATGGCTACACCTTC.

V gene TRBV10-3 combines with J gene TRBJ1-1, with 10 bases that match TRBD1. The germline V gene encodes CDR1 ENHRY and CDR2 SYGVKD. The CDR3 is made up of 15 amino acids. Losses at the gene ends were 6 bases for V and 1 base for J; bases not matched to a gene: 5. In DNA form, the CDR3 reads TGTGCCATCAGACCGGGACAGGGGACGAACACTGAAGCTTTCTTT. It translates to CAIRPGQGTNTEAFF.

This clone was seen a single time. V is TRBV27 and J is TRBJ2-3, with 11 positions matching TRBD2. The CDR3 is 17 residues long. CDR1 is MNHEY, CDR2 SMNVEV, per germline (reference sequence). Trimming cost V 5 bases and J 1 base; bases outside gene matches: 8. The DNA for the CDR3 is TGTGCCAGCAGTCAGTTTGGGGGACTAGCGGGCACAGATACGCAGTATTTT. This translates into CASSQFGGLAGTDTQYF.

The chain uses TRBV27 and TRBJ2-2; a weak D match, TRBD1 (6 bases). Germline V CDR1 and CDR2: MNHEY, SMNVEV (reference sequence). The CDR3 covers 17 residues. The ends were cut back, 5 bases at V and 2 bases at J, with 18 bases in the middle. For the CDR3, the DNA is TGTGCCAGCAGTACGGACAGTCGCCCCCTTAACACCGGGGAGCTGTTTTTT. Translated: CASSTDSRPLNTGELFF.

The V and J genes are TRBV19 and TRBJ2-3, with D maybe TRBD2 (6 bases). The CDR3 spans 16 residues. Between the trimmed V and J ends, which lost 2 bases and 1 base, there was a span of 13 bases. Germline values: CDR1 LNHDA, CDR2 SQIVND (reference sequence). The DNA of the CDR3 is TGTGCCAGTAGTATAAGGTCACCGGGGGGCACAGATACGCAGTATTTT. Protein product: CASSIRSPGGTDTQYF.

This chain uses TRBV5-4 with TRBJ2-3; D might be TRBD2 (5 bases). The V gene's germline CDR1 is SGHNT and CDR2 YYREEE (reference sequence). The CDR3 runs to 14 residues. Between the trimmed V and J ends, which lost 6 bases and 0 bases, there was a span of 11 bases. The CDR3 spells CASKRQESTDTQYF. CDR3 DNA: TGTGCCAGCAAGCGGCAGGAAAGCACAGATACGCAGTATTTT. The full variable domain, completed using reference TRBV5-4 and TRBJ2-3, is ETGVTQSPTHLIKTRGQQVTLRCSSQSGHNTVSWYQQALGQGPQFIFQYYREEENGRGNFPPRFSGLQFPNYSSELNVNALELDDSALYLCASKRQESTDTQYFGPGTRLTVL.

The V and J genes are TRBV23-1 and TRBJ2-3; 14 nucleotides match TRBD2. TRBV23-1 is given ORF status, its function remaining uncertain. The CDR3 has 16 amino acids. With V trimmed by 6 bases and J by 2 bases, 4 bases remained unmatched. Written as DNA, the CDR3 is TGCGCCAGCAGCGGGACTAGCGGGGGAATCACAGATACGCAGTATTTT. As protein: CASSGTSGGITDTQYF.

The chain employs TRBV7-9 and TRBJ1-4; no reliable D call. V lost 7 bases, J lost 8 bases, and 14 bases lay in between. In germline, CDR1 is SEHNR, CDR2 FQNEAQ (reference sequence). There are 13 residues in the CDR3. This CDR3 is CASTRTEGEKLFF. The DNA of the CDR3 is TGTGCCAGCACCCGGACTGAAGGGGAAAAACTGTTTTTT.

The chain carries TRBV11-3 and TRBJ2-7; possibly TRBD1 for D (6 bases). Deletions cut 0 bases from V and 3 bases from J, with 12 bases between. The CDR3 loop spans 15 amino acids. The germline V gene has CDR1 SGHNT and CDR2 YENEEA. CDR3 sequence reads: CASSLDHRAGYEQYF. Here the CDR3 DNA reads TGTGCCAGCAGCTTAGATCACAGGGCCGGCTACGAGCAGTACTTC.

V is TRBV4-1 and J is TRBJ1-1, with 9 bases identical to TRBD1. Germline CDR1 reads MGHRA; CDR2 reads YSYEKL. The CDR3 sequence is 17 residues long. V dropped 0 bases and J dropped 5; count of bases not matched to a gene: 10. CDR3 DNA sequence: TGCGCCAGCAGCCAAGAGAGGATGGACAGGGGTCGAACTGAAGCTTTCTTT. It codes for CASSQERMDRGRTEAFF.

This chain links TRBV18 with TRBJ1-1, with 11 bases identical to TRBD1. Germline CDR1 KGHSH, CDR2 LQKENI. V dropped 3 bases and J dropped 4; count of bases not matched to a gene: 7. This CDR3 region has 16 residues. CDR3 residues: CASSPRPGQGVTEAFF. Written as DNA, the CDR3 is TGTGCCAGCTCACCCAGGCCGGGACAGGGGGTCACTGAAGCTTTCTTT.

The chain links TRBV24-1 to TRBJ1-6, with TRBD1 matching over 8 bases. The CDR3 runs to 14 residues. Germline loops: CDR1 KGHDR, CDR2 SFDVKD. The junction had 7 bases not matched to a gene; V was cut back by 7 bases and J by 9 bases. CDR3 region: CATSPGGSGSPLHF. CDR3 coding DNA: TGTGCCACCAGCCCAGGGGGCTCGGGTTCACCCCTCCACTTT.

V and J are TRBV11-2 and TRBJ1-2, with D tentatively TRBD1 (6 bases). The CDR3 spans 15 residues. Per germline, CDR1 SGHAT and CDR2 FQNNGV. V was clipped by 5 bases and J by 4 bases, with 17 bases between them. The chain's CDR3 is CASSKYRVIGYGYTF. CDR3 nucleotides: TGTGCCAGCAGCAAATACAGGGTAATCGGCTATGGCTACACCTTC. The variable domain in full, with the rest retrieved from reference TRBV11-2 and TRBJ1-2, is EAGVAQSPRYKIIEKRQSVAFWCNPISGHATLYWYQQILGQGPKLLIQFQNNGVVDDSQLPKDRFSAERLKGVDSTLKIQPAKLEDSAVYLCASSKYRVIGYGYTFGSGTRLTVV.